The rows below give T cell receptor beta chains drawn from one sample of a study of regulatory T cells in long-lasting Graves disease. One entry per CDR3 protein results from TCRdb running MiXCR on the multiplex PCR reads. This table holds 540,000 or so distinct CDR3 sequences, approximately 15% found once. The same data also contributed to another study, on T cells in Graves' hyperthyroidism and ophthalmopathy.

Sequences were derived from peripheral blood mononuclear cells (PBMCs), sampled at new diagnosis, from a patient treated with antithyroid drugs. These receptors came from a man between 25 and 39 years old with Graves disease. CDR3s include the opening cysteine and the closing phenylalanine or tryptophan. D genes are given only for firm matches. Not every row has a clone size; where given, it reads once, few, many or a size class.

>TRBJ2-1|-|TRBV12-3/TRBV12-4|-
TGTGCCAGCGGACTGCGGGAAATTTCGAATGAGCAGTTCTTC
CASGLREISNEQFF
>TRBJ2-2|-|TRBV5-1|-
TGCGCCAGCAGCCTAGGGGAGGCCTTTCTCTGGGAGCTGTTTTTT
CASSLGEAFLWELFF
>TRBJ2-1|TRBD2|TRBV24-1|many
TGTGCCACCAGTGATTTGTTGGGAGGGCCAAATGAGCAGTTCTTC
CATSDLLGGPNEQFF
>TRBJ2-5|-|TRBV2|many
TGTGCCAGCAGTGTATACAGAGGAACCGGGACCCAGTACTTC
CASSVYRGTGTQYF
>TRBJ1-1|TRBD1|TRBV6-9|many
TGTGCCAGGATGGGACAGGGCCCTGAAGCTTTCTTT
CARMGQGPEAFF
>TRBJ1-2|-|TRBV7-8|many
TGTGCCAGCAGCTTAGGACTACGCGGGAGGGGAGATGGCTACACCTTC
CASSLGLRGRGDGYTF
>TRBJ1-1|-|TRBV6-1|-
TGTGCCAGCAGTGAAGCGCTTCGGTGGGTAGGCACTGAAGCTTTCTTT
CASSEALRWVGTEAFF
>TRBJ2-1|-|TRBV30|few
TGTGCCTGCTACAGGGCAGGGGAGCAGTTCTTC
CACYRAGEQFF
>TRBJ1-2|-|TRBV9|few
TGTGCCAGCAGCGTAGCAGGGCTTGGGAACTATGGCTACACCTTC
CASSVAGLGNYGYTF
>TRBJ1-1|-|TRBV30|many
TGTGCCTGCCTTGATAGGGGCGGTTTGAACACTGAAGCTTTCTTT
CACLDRGGLNTEAFF
>TRBJ2-7|-|TRBV15|many
TGTGCCACCAGCAGTTCCAGGGTTATGCAGCAGTACTTC
CATSSSRVMQQYF
>TRBJ1-5|TRBD1|TRBV11-2|few
TGTGCCAGCAAAAACGAGGGGGCTGGGGATCAGCCCCAGCATTTT
CASKNEGAGDQPQHF
>TRBJ2-7|TRBD2|TRBV9|many
TGTGCCAGCAGCCCGGGGACTAGCGACTACGAGCAGTACTTC
CASSPGTSDYEQYF
>TRBJ1-5|-|TRBV12-5|few
TGTGCTAGTATACTAGGGGGAAATCAGCCCCAGCATTTT
CASILGGNQPQHF
>TRBJ2-3|-|TRBV6-1|few
TGTGCCAGCATTAGACTCCGGGACATCTACTTCACAGATACGCAGTATTTT
CASIRLRDIYFTDTQYF
>TRBJ1-2|-|TRBV12-3/TRBV12-4|many
TGTGCCAGCAGCAATACTATACAGAGTGGCTACACCTTC
CASSNTIQSGYTF
>TRBJ2-7|-|TRBV27|many
TGTGCCAGCGGAAGGTCAGGGCCCATGTCCTACGAGCAGTACTTC
CASGRSGPMSYEQYF
>TRBJ2-5|TRBD2|TRBV6-4|many
TGTGCCAGCAGTGAGGCGGGAGGCCTGTCCGAGACCCAGTACTTC
CASSEAGGLSETQYF
>TRBJ2-2|TRBD2|TRBV20-1|many
TGCAGTGCTAGACTCCCGGGACTAGCGGGAGGTCCCGTGAGCGCCGGGGAGCTGTTTTTT
CSARLPGLAGGPVSAGELFF
>TRBJ1-2|-|TRBV30|many
TGTGCCTGGAGTCAGGGCAATAAGGCCTATGGCTACACCTTC
CAWSQGNKAYGYTF
>TRBJ1-2|-|TRBV24-1|-
TGTGCCACCAGTGATGGGAGTGTTCAGGGGAGGTATGGCTACACCTTC
CATSDGSVQGRYGYTF
>TRBJ1-2|-|TRBV29-1|many
TGCAGCGTTCCTTGGTCAGAGCATAGTTCTAACTATGGCTACACCTTC
CSVPWSEHSSNYGYTF
>TRBJ2-6|-|TRBV29-1|few
TGCAGCGTGGAAGGGATCTCTGGGGCCAACGTCCTGACTTTC
CSVEGISGANVLTF
>TRBJ2-1|-|TRBV12-3/TRBV12-4|many
TGTGCCAGCAGTTTGCCCGGGGGGCAGGTGGATGAGCAGTTCTTC
CASSLPGGQVDEQFF
>TRBJ2-7|TRBD2|TRBV5-1|-
TGCGCCAGCAGCTTGGTATCCGCGGGGGGCTACGAGCAGTACTTC
CASSLVSAGGYEQYF
>TRBJ2-1|-|TRBV14|many
TGTGCCAGCAGCAACCCTCGGGACTCCGACAATGAGCAGTTCTTC
CASSNPRDSDNEQFF
>TRBJ2-7|TRBD1|TRBV7-9|-
TGTGCCAGCAGCGCCATCACCCGGGACAGCTCCTACGAGCAGTACTTC
CASSAITRDSSYEQYF
>TRBJ2-2|TRBD1|TRBV11-1|-
TGTGCCAGCAGCACCTCCGGGACAGGGGCCCCCGCCACCGGGGAGCTGTTTTTT
CASSTSGTGAPATGELFF
>TRBJ2-7|-|TRBV25-1|few
TGTGCCAGCAGCCCAACGGGGACGGGCGCCTACGAGCAGTACTTC
CASSPTGTGAYEQYF